The entry below describes one T cell receptor (beta chain). These data are taken from a study of metastatic and nonmetastatic thyroid tumors. TCRdb reanalyzed the PCR reads with MiXCR. The profile covers 22,000 or so clones, with under 30% appearing a single time and 70% to 75% taken by the ten largest. There are 13 residues in the CDR3. The germline V and J ends were trimmed by 9 bases and 2 bases, with 14 bases remaining between them. Germline V gene lookup returns CDR1 LNHDA and CDR2 SQIVND (reference sequence). Each patient came to thyroid surgery without any prior treatment (of any kind). The sequence was collected from a male donor with papillary thyroid cancer or a benign thyroid nodule (not recorded which). Some clones in this sample may be carry-over from other donors' samples. The gene calls are TRBV19 and TRBJ2-7; D is perhaps TRBD1 (6 bases). The sequencing input was blood. The CDR3 region has the DNA TGTGCCAGCATGGGACAATCCGCCTACGAGCAGTACTTC. Its protein is CASMGQSAYEQYF. The entire variable domain, with the rest obtained from reference TRBV19 and TRBJ2-7, is as follows: DGGITQSPKYLFRKEGQNVTLSCEQNLNHDAMYWYRQDPGQGLRLIYYSQIVNDFQKGDIAEGYSVSREKKESFPLTVTSAQKNPTAFYLCASMGQSAYEQYFGPGTRLTVT.